This T cell receptor beta chain was recovered during a study of blood T cells in healthy people across ages. The second PCR ran about 6 to 11 cycles with a sample-barcoded 5' primer and J-beta primers. TCRdb called the 5' RACE reads again in MiXCR, with one record for every CDR3 protein. This sample has some 1.1 million distinct CDR3 sequences, with under 40% found just once. The V segment lost 3 bases and the J segment 3 bases; nucleotides outside the gene matches: 13. The CDR3 totals 17 residues. From germline, CDR1 is SGHAT and CDR2 FQNNGV. This receptor was obtained from a man aged 18-30 years in good health. This rearrangement joins TRBV11-2 to TRBJ2-5, with 7 bases matching TRBD2. Source material: blood. The CDR3 bases are TGTGCCAGCAGCTTTCCGGGAGGAATCTTTAGGGAAGAGACCCAGTACTTC. Translation: CASSFPGGIFREETQYF.